Here is one TCR beta chain with its context. This record belongs to a study of blood T cell repertoires in COVID-19. As for the study in general: COVID-19 samples, acute and convalescent, were from the United States, Italy and Spain.

The repertoire was sequenced with immunoSEQ multiplex PCR; TCRdb's copy has only in-frame clones and lacks some. The table records around 150,000 clones, 70% to 80% of them present only once. The V end lost 0 bases, the J end lost 4 bases, and 9 bases lay between the germline ends. CDR3 length: 14 residues. CDR1 and CDR2 from the germline V gene are SGHDN and FVKESK. V is TRBV14 and J is TRBJ1-1; D not resolved. This TCR was recovered from a man in his fifties or sixties with acute or convalescent COVID-19. What was sequenced was peripheral blood. CDR3 amino acids: CASSQDLRGTEAFF. The CDR3 coding sequence is TGTGCCAGCAGCCAAGATTTGAGAGGCACTGAAGCTTTCTTT.